The clone carrying this T cell receptor beta chain was recorded a few times. The data belong to a study of brain T cells in children with intractable seizures. The ends were cut back, 2 bases at V and 5 bases at J, with 6 bases in the middle. Germline-derived CDR1 and CDR2 are MRHNA and SNTAGT. The CDR3 is made up of 13 amino acids. Repertoires were generated with immunoSEQ multiplex PCR, while TCRdb's copy carries only in-frame clones and drops some. The table has 50,000 to 80,000 clones, approximately 95% seen once. Sequencing was limited to surgery cases with top T cell transcript signatures in brain tissue.

Material: peripheral blood, obtained at surgery. The chain carries TRBV6-4 and TRBJ2-2; no reliable D call. This sequence originates from a boy in the first two years of life with focal cortical dysplasia and intractable seizures. CDR3 in DNA: TGTGCCAGCAGTGACGGGGAAACCGGGGAGCTGTTTTTT. The encoded protein is CASSDGETGELFF.